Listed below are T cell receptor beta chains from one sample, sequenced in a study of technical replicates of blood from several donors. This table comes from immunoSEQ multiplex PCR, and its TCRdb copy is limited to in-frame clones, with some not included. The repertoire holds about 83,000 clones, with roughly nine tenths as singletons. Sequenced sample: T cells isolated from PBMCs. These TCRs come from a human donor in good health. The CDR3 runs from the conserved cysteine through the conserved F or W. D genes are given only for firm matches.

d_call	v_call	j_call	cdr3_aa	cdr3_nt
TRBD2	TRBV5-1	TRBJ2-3	CASSTKRTSGSTDTQYF	TGCGCCAGCAGCACAAAAAGGACTAGCGGGAGCACAGATACGCAGTATTTT
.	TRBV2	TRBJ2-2	CASSSSPGESVTGELFF	TGTGCCAGCAGTTCCTCCCCGGGAGAAAGCGTTACCGGGGAGCTGTTTTTT
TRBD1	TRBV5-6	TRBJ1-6	CASSLGTGNNSPLHF	TGTGCCAGCAGCTTGGGGACAGGGAATAATTCACCCCTCCACTTT
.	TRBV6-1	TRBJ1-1	CASSEPDKLRDTEAFF	TGTGCCAGCAGTGAACCTGACAAACTCAGGGACACTGAAGCTTTCTTT
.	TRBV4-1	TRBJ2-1	CASSQDRGTDNEQFF	TGCGCCAGCAGCCAAGACCGGGGGACGGACAATGAGCAGTTCTTC
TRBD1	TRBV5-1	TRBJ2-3	CASQTGGADTQYF	TGCGCCAGCCAGACAGGGGGCGCAGATACGCAGTATTTT
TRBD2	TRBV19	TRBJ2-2	CATLSGRNTGELFF	TGTGCCACCCTTAGCGGGCGGAACACCGGGGAGCTGTTTTTT
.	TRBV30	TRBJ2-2	CAWCLSSTGELFF	TGTGCCTGGTGTTTATCGTCCACCGGGGAGCTGTTTTTT
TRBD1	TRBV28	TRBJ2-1	CASKPPGTGGADNEQFF	TGTGCCAGCAAACCCCCGGGGACAGGGGGCGCGGACAATGAGCAGTTCTTC
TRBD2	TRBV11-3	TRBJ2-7	CASSLGDWRGSDEQYF	TGTGCCAGCAGCTTAGGGGATTGGCGGGGGTCTGATGAGCAGTACTTC
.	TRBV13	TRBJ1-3	CASSFNVPGNTIYF	TGTGCCAGCAGCTTTAATGTCCCTGGAAACACCATATATTTT
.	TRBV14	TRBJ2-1	CASSQGGGEQFF	TGTGCCAGCAGCCAGGGTGGGGGGGAGCAGTTCTTC
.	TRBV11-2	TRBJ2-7	CASSLGTFPHEQYF	TGTGCCAGCAGCTTAGGGACATTTCCGCACGAGCAGTACTTC
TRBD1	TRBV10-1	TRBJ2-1	CASSERGQTYNEQFF	TGCGCCAGCAGTGAGAGGGGACAGACTTACAATGAGCAGTTCTTC
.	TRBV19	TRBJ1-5	CASSTSSNQPQHF	TGTGCCAGTAGTACGTCTAGCAATCAGCCCCAGCATTTT
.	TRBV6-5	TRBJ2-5	CASSYSPGLETQYF	TGTGCCAGCAGTTACTCCCCGGGACTAGAGACCCAGTACTTC